This entry describes one T cell receptor beta chain. What it binds is not known. Trimming took 7 bases from V and 6 from J, leaving 16 bases between them. There are 14 residues in the CDR3. The record originates from a study of T-cell memory formation after mild COVID-19. Overall study findings and caveats: The main location of contracting CD4+ clones was CM and EM, and that of contracting CD8+ clones was EMRA. Clones that contracted from day 15 to 85 were balanced CD4/CD8, while later expanders leaned CD4+. Several responding clones turned up in pre-infection memory, indicating that cross-reactive memory may have taken part.

Using constant-segment primers, 5'RACE produced TCR alpha and TCR beta cDNA libraries carrying sample barcodes and UMIs. MiXCR was run by TCRdb on the 5' RACE reads, yielding one entry per CDR3 protein. The sample contains fewer than 700,000 distinct CDR3 sequences, roughly 18% of which appear only once. Sequences were obtained from PBMCs or a T cell subset sorted from them (not recorded which). This rearrangement joins TRBV12-3 or TRBV12-4 to TRBJ1-5; TRBD1 might be the D (6 bases). The TCR was taken from an adult woman who had mild COVID-19 (a few samples of this study predate the infection). Cell type and time point are not known. The CDR3 DNA follows: TGTGCCAGCATCTTGGGGGGGGGCACTCAGCCCCAGCATTTT. Translation: CASILGGGTQPQHF.